The text below deals with one TCR beta chain. This entry belongs to a study of tumor-infiltrating lymphocytes in oesophageal squamous cell carcinoma. TCRdb redid the calling of the PCR reads with MiXCR, one entry per CDR3 protein. The table includes under 15,000 distinct CDR3 sequences, around 59% detected once. The germline V gene encodes CDR1 SGHVS and CDR2 FQNEAQ. V lost 5 bases to trimming and J lost 1 base, with 12 bases between them. CDR3 length: 14 amino acids. This sequence was found in a female donor with esophageal squamous cell carcinoma. J is TRBJ2-7 and V is TRBV7-8; a possible D gene is TRBD2 (6 bases). The sequenced sample consisted of esophageal tumor tissue. CDR3 region: CASSLIAESYEQYF. CDR3 coding DNA: TGTGCCAGCAGCCTCATAGCGGAGTCCTACGAGCAGTACTTC.